This TCR beta chain was identified in a study of shared clonotypes between healthy human individuals. Whole-study context: A donor's plate count was three for CD4 naive and three for CD4 memory; CD8 naive had two and CD8 memory one. Study-level points and caveats: Generation of non-shared clonotypes was less probable than generation of clonotypes shared by all four donors. Sharing across several donors was seen in around 5.1% of naive CD4 clonotypes.

V lost 4 bases, J lost 2 bases, and 15 bases lay in between. The germline CDR1 and CDR2 sequences are MGHRA and YSYEKL. The CDR3 contains 15 residues. A word on this clone: As yet, its antigen is unknown.

Naive CD8 cells lacked CD45RO, underwent positive selection for CCR7 and left out terminally differentiated effector memory CD45RA+ cells. Sequenced by immunoSEQ multiplex PCR; TCRdb stores in-frame clones only, minus some. This table holds 1.5 million to 2.5 million clones, approximately 95% found once. The sample comprised naive CD8+ T cells sorted from blood. This chain connects TRBV4-1 to TRBJ2-7; possible D gene TRBD1, 6 bases. The source of this sequence is a young man in good health. The CDR3 sequence is CASSLRPTGTYEQYF. DNA of the CDR3: TGCGCCAGCAGCCTAAGGCCTACAGGGACCTACGAGCAGTACTTC.